The source of this TCR beta chain is a study of sequential checkpoint blockade in melanoma. Treatment given: randomized to nivolumab then ipilimumab (arm A) or the reverse (arm B). Sorted cells were live CD3+CD8+, lacking CD19 and CD56, from PBMCs. Some clones are missing from TCRdb's copy, which holds only in-frame ones; the method was immunoSEQ multiplex PCR. Of around 30,000 clones listed, 86% are singletons. Germline V CDR1 and CDR2: MNHEY, SMNVEV (reference sequence). V lost 3 bases and J lost 4, with 9 bases in between. This CDR3 is 13 amino acids long. The TCR originated in a human donor with melanoma. The chain employs TRBV27 and TRBJ1-2; no clear D gene. This sample comprised CD8+ T cells sorted from blood (inferred from file names), obtained from a patient given nivolumab and ipilimumab in sequence. CDR3 amino acids: CASSFRSGYGYTF. Here the CDR3 DNA reads TGTGCCAGCAGTTTCCGAAGCGGCTATGGCTACACCTTC.